The 5 T cell receptor beta chains reported below all come from one sample, sequenced in a study of OX40 agonist ivuxolimab in advanced cancers. Clones were sequenced by immunoSEQ multiplex PCR, and TCRdb holds only the in-frame ones, with some missing. Of about 81,000 clones in the sample, roughly 91% were seen once. The sequencing here drew on CD4+ or CD8+ T cells sorted from blood, taken in a trial of the OX40 agonist ivuxolimab. The receptor source for this set is an adult with an advanced solid tumor such as melanoma, head and neck, liver or kidney cancer.

The chain carries TRBV5-6 and TRBJ2-1; D is perhaps TRBD2 (6 bases). Germline V gene sequence: CDR1 SGHDT, CDR2 YYEEEE. The V and J ends lost 4 bases and 3 bases respectively, with 14 bases between them. CDR3 length: 15 residues. The DNA of the CDR3 is TGTGCCAGCAGCCTAGTGGGGGGAATCTACAATGAGCAGTTCTTC. Protein: CASSLVGGIYNEQFF.

The chain joins TRBV7-9 to TRBJ2-7; 7 nucleotides line up with TRBD1. Germline lookup yields CDR1 SEHNR and CDR2 FQNEAQ (reference sequence). Losses at the gene ends were 5 bases for V and 2 bases for J; bases not matched to a gene: 3. The CDR3 length is 13 residues. CDR3 residues: CASSPGGAYEQYF. CDR3 DNA sequence: TGTGCCAGCAGCCCAGGGGGAGCCTACGAGCAGTACTTC.

The table lists this clone with a count of one. The gene calls are TRBV5-6 and TRBJ1-1; the D gene is possibly TRBD1 (6 bases). Germline CDR1 and CDR2: SGHDT and YYEEEE. Deletions cut 2 bases from V and 5 bases from J, with 19 bases between. The CDR3 totals 16 residues. The CDR3 sequence is CASSFPPSGGGTEAFF. DNA of the CDR3: TGTGCCAGCAGCTTTCCTCCGAGTGGAGGGGGTACTGAAGCTTTCTTT. The full variable domain, rest sourced from reference TRBV5-6 and TRBJ1-1, is DAGVTQSPTHLIKTRGQQVTLRCSPKSGHDTVSWYQQALGQGPQFIFQYYEEEERQRGNFPDRFSGHQFPNYSSELNVNALLLGDSALYLCASSFPPSGGGTEAFFGQGTRLTVV.

V usage is TRBV2 and J usage is TRBJ1-4, with D uncertain. The CDR3 spans 14 residues. V was pared by 7 bases and J by 5 bases, with 14 bases between. Germline V gives CDR1 SNHLY, CDR2 FYNNEI. This CDR3 reads CASKEGSKNEKLFF. For the CDR3, the DNA is TGTGCCAGCAAAGAAGGCAGTAAGAATGAAAAACTGTTTTTT.

A remark on this clone: The final CDR3 position lacks the conserved phenylalanine or tryptophan, pointing to a likely read error. This chain connects TRBV7-3 to TRBJ1-6; D gene unclear. There are 15 residues in the CDR3. CDR1 is SGHTA and CDR2 is FQGTGA in the germline V gene. V was pared by 1 base and J by 6 bases, with 10 bases between. The CDR3 sequence: CASSLKGLANSPLHL. CDR3 DNA: TGTGCCAGCAGCTTAAAAGGTTTAGCTAATTCACCCCTCCACCTT.